The rows below give T cell receptor beta chains drawn from one sample of a study of PD-1 blockade in classical Hodgkin lymphoma. This table comes from immunoSEQ multiplex PCR, and its TCRdb copy is limited to in-frame clones, with some not included. The sample shows approximately 99,000 clones, 80% to 90% of them seen only once. Source: peripheral blood mononuclear cells (PBMCs), taken before the second cycle of nivolumab. The receptors stem from a human donor with classical Hodgkin lymphoma. Both conserved end residues are part of each CDR3. D genes are given only for firm matches. The listing skips clone size in some rows; elsewhere it reads once, few, many or a size class.

clone_size,v_call,j_call,d_call,cdr3_nt,cdr3_aa
NA,TRBV6-1,TRBJ2-1,NA,TGTGCCAGCAGTGAAAGATCGGGTACTCCCTGGGGATCTGAGCAGTTCTTC,CASSERSGTPWGSEQFF
NA,TRBV6-5,TRBJ1-1,NA,TGTGCCAGCAGGGGGGCTTGGGCCGATGAAGCTTTCTTT,CASRGAWADEAFF
NA,TRBV5-4,TRBJ2-7,NA,TGTGCCAGCAGCTTGGAGGGGAAGGGCAACGAGCAGTACTTC,CASSLEGKGNEQYF
NA,TRBV7-3,TRBJ2-3,NA,TGTGCCAGCAGCTTTGGGGATACGCAGTATTTT,CASSFGDTQYF
NA,TRBV4-1,TRBJ2-7,TRBD2,TGCGCCAGCAGCCAAACCGTGACTAGCGGGAGGGACGAGCAGTACTTC,CASSQTVTSGRDEQYF
NA,TRBV5-1,TRBJ2-1,TRBD2,TGCGCCAGCAGCTTGATAGCGGGAGAGGATGAGCAGTTCTTC,CASSLIAGEDEQFF
NA,TRBV9,TRBJ2-2,NA,TGTGCCAGCAGCGTAGTGGGCAGGGAGATAACCGGGGAGCTGTTTTTT,CASSVVGREITGELFF
NA,TRBV7-3,TRBJ2-1,TRBD1,TGTGCCAGCAGCGAGACAGGGGGGACATCCAATGAGCAGTTCTTC,CASSETGGTSNEQFF
NA,TRBV4-2,TRBJ1-5,NA,TGTGCCAGCAGCCAAGATGTGGTTCAGCCCCAGCATTTT,CASSQDVVQPQHF
once,TRBV11-2,TRBJ1-1,NA,TGTGCCAGCAGCCCGGGGCTTATCGGAGGGACTGAAGCTTTCTTT,CASSPGLIGGTEAFF
NA,TRBV7-2,TRBJ2-7,NA,TGTGCCAGCACCCGAGGGGGTTTCCTTGTCTACGAGCAGTACTTC,CASTRGGFLVYEQYF
NA,TRBV28,TRBJ1-4,NA,TGTGCCAGCGAGGGGACCCGGGGGGGATATGAAAAACTGTTTTTT,CASEGTRGGYEKLFF
NA,TRBV6-6,TRBJ1-1,NA,TGTGCCAGCAGTCGTCGGGAAGCTTTCTTT,CASSRREAFF
NA,TRBV28,TRBJ2-7,NA,TGTGCCAGCAGCCCCCCTCCCTCCTACGAGCAGTACTTC,CASSPPPSYEQYF
NA,TRBV6-6,TRBJ2-5,NA,TGTGCCAGCAGGAAGGGAGATTTTGGCGAAGAGACCCAGTACTTC,CASRKGDFGEETQYF
NA,TRBV7-8,TRBJ2-2,TRBD2,TGTGCCAGCAGCAACGGGAGGGGGGACACCGGGGAGCTGTTTTTT,CASSNGRGDTGELFF
NA,TRBV7-2,TRBJ2-3,NA,TGTGCCAGCAGCGTCACTAGGGGCACAGATACGCAGTATTTT,CASSVTRGTDTQYF
once,TRBV5-4,TRBJ1-1,NA,TGTGCCAGCAGCGAATCACAGAGAACTGAAGCTTTCTTT,CASSESQRTEAFF
NA,TRBV7-2,TRBJ1-3,NA,TGTGCCAGCGTTAGTGATGGAAACACCATATATTTT,CASVSDGNTIYF
NA,TRBV4-3,TRBJ1-2,TRBD1,TGCGCCAGCAGCCAAGATACCAGGGGGTATGGCTACACCTTC,CASSQDTRGYGYTF
few,TRBV5-1,TRBJ1-1,NA,TGCGCCAGCAGCTTGGACGGGGGCAACACTGAAGCTTTCTTT,CASSLDGGNTEAFF
NA,TRBV10-3,TRBJ2-2,NA,TGTGCCATCAGGAGGGACTGGAACACCGGGGAGCTGTTTTTT,CAIRRDWNTGELFF
NA,TRBV7-2,TRBJ1-5,NA,TGTGCCAGCAGCCAAGCCGGAGGGGACGGGTATCAGCCCCAGCATTTT,CASSQAGGDGYQPQHF
NA,TRBV5-6,TRBJ2-1,TRBD2,TGTGCCAGCAGCGGGCCTCTAGCGGGAGGCTTCGACAATGAGCAGTTCTTC,CASSGPLAGGFDNEQFF
NA,TRBV7-2,TRBJ2-6,NA,TGTGCCAGCAGCTCCCCCCCGGGGGCCAACGTCCTGACTTTC,CASSSPPGANVLTF
NA,TRBV19,TRBJ2-7,NA,TGTGCCAGTAGTCAAACAGGGATCGGCTACGAGCAGTACTTC,CASSQTGIGYEQYF
NA,TRBV29-1,TRBJ2-3,NA,TGCAGCGTATTAGGAGGAGGTGCAGATACGCAGTATTTT,CSVLGGGADTQYF
NA,TRBV7-2,TRBJ1-2,TRBD1,TGTGCCAGCAGCCAGACAGGGCGAGACTATGGCTACACCTTC,CASSQTGRDYGYTF
NA,TRBV11-2,TRBJ2-7,TRBD1,TGTGCCAGCGGGGGGACAGGGCCCTACGAGCAGTACTTC,CASGGTGPYEQYF
NA,TRBV19,TRBJ1-5,NA,TGTGCCAGTAAGATACAGGGCTCCACTCAGCCCCAGCATTTT,CASKIQGSTQPQHF
NA,TRBV28,TRBJ1-4,TRBD1,TGTGCCAGCAGTTCGATCGGACAGGGATATGAAAAACTGTTTTTT,CASSSIGQGYEKLFF
NA,TRBV19,TRBJ1-1,TRBD1,TGTGCCAGTACCTGGACAGGCCGGGCTTTCTTT,CASTWTGRAFF
NA,TRBV1,TRBJ2-1,NA,TGCACCAGCAGCTACAGGAATGAGCAGTTCTTC,CTSSYRNEQFF
NA,TRBV27,TRBJ1-5,NA,TGTGCCAGCAGCCCCGCGACCTATAGCAATCAGCCCCAGCATTTT,CASSPATYSNQPQHF
NA,TRBV5-1,TRBJ1-2,NA,TGCGCCAGCAGCTTGGTACAGCCGAACTATGGCTACACCTTC,CASSLVQPNYGYTF
NA,TRBV10-3,TRBJ2-7,NA,TGTGCCACTTCCGGGGGACAGAGCTCCTACGAGCAGTACTTC,CATSGGQSSYEQYF
few,TRBV5-1,TRBJ1-3,NA,TGCGCCAGCAGCTCACTCCCACAGGGCAACTCTGGAAACACCATATATTTT,CASSSLPQGNSGNTIYF
NA,TRBV10-3,TRBJ1-2,NA,TGTGCCATCAGTGAGGGCACGGACTATGGCTACACCTTC,CAISEGTDYGYTF
once,TRBV5-4,TRBJ1-4,NA,TGTGCCAGCAGCCTGACAGCAACTAATGAAAAACTGTTTTTT,CASSLTATNEKLFF
NA,TRBV6-5,TRBJ1-2,NA,TGTGCCAGCAGTAGATCGTCGGACTATGGCTACACCTTC,CASSRSSDYGYTF
NA,TRBV7-8,TRBJ1-1,NA,TGTGCCAGCAGCCGTACAGGTTTCTGGGGGGAAGATTACACTGAAGCTTTCTTT,CASSRTGFWGEDYTEAFF
NA,TRBV19,TRBJ2-1,TRBD1,TGTGCCAGCCAAGCAGGGGGAAACTACAATGAGCAGTTCTTC,CASQAGGNYNEQFF
once,TRBV18,TRBJ2-7,NA,TGTGCCAGCTCTGTAGGGTCCTACGAGCAGTACTTC,CASSVGSYEQYF